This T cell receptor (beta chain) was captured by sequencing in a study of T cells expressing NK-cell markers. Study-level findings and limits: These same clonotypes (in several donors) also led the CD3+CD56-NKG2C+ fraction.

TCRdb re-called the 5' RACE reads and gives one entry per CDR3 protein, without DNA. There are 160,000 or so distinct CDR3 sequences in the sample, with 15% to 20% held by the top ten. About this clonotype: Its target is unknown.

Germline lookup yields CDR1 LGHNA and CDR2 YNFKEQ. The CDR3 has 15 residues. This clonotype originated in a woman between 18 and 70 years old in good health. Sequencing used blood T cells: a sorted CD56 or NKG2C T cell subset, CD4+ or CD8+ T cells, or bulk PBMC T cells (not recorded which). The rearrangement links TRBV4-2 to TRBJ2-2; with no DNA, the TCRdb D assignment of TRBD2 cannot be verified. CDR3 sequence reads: CASSQDTSFTGELFF.